The 23 T cell receptor beta chains presented below share a single source sample, sequenced in a study of blood T cells in healthy people across ages (dated by TCRdb to the mid-2010s). Libraries were made using 5' RACE. TCRdb records Illumina HiSeq 2500 as the sequencer. The second PCR ran for roughly 6 to 11 cycles and used a J-beta primer mix along with a sample-barcoded 5' primer. Through fastp at Q25 and MiXCR, TCRdb rebuilt clones from the public reads, retaining in-frame beta chains. Each CDR3 protein gets just one entry, which takes the most common genes and DNA from the rows behind it. This sample has about 760,000 distinct CDR3 sequences in its table, and approximately 25% of those were observed once. Together, the top ten hold more than 8% of the sample. These data also formed part of another study, on T cells of mothers and their children.

The sequencing sample was made of blood. These receptor sequences come from a boy aged 10-17 years in good health.

The chain has TRBV3-1 and TRBJ2-3; no reliable D call. The CDR3 is 12 residues long. In germline, CDR1 is LGHDT, CDR2 YNNKEL (reference sequence). The germline V and J ends were trimmed by 2 bases and 10 bases, with 10 bases remaining between them. As DNA, the CDR3 is TGTGCCAGCAGCCAAAGTTGGGGATCGCAGTATTTT. Translating it yields CASSQSWGSQYF.

This clonotype was seen ten or more times. The chain combines TRBV4-3 with TRBJ1-6; no reliable D call. CDR1 LGHNA and CDR2 YSLEER come from the germline V gene. V lost 0 bases to trimming and J lost 8 bases, with 11 bases between them. The CDR3 covers 15 residues. This CDR3 reads CASSQDPQRDSPLHF. Written as DNA, the CDR3 is TGCGCCAGCAGCCAAGATCCGCAGCGGGATTCACCCCTCCACTTT.

At least ten counts were recorded for this clonotype. The genes are TRBV7-8 and TRBJ1-2; a possible D gene is TRBD1 (5 bases). Germline-derived CDR1 and CDR2 are SGHVS and FQNEAQ. V lost 1 base to trimming and J lost 0 bases, with 9 bases between them. The CDR3 sequence is 15 residues long. DNA for the CDR3: TGTGCCAGCAGCTTAGTTGGGGGGTCTAACTATGGCTACACCTTC. This sequence encodes CASSLVGGSNYGYTF. The whole variable domain, remainder taken from reference TRBV7-8 and TRBJ1-2, is GAGVSQSPRYKVAKRGQDVALRCDPISGHVSLFWYQQALGQGPEFLTYFQNEAQLDKSGLPSDRFFAERPEGSVSTLKIQRTQQEDSAVYLCASSLVGGSNYGYTFGSGTRLTVV.

The rearrangement links TRBV4-1 to TRBJ2-7; TRBD1 or TRBD2 may be the D gene (5 bases each). Germline V gene sequence: CDR1 MGHRA, CDR2 YSYEKL. Trimming took 3 bases from V and 0 from J, leaving 15 bases between them. This CDR3 has 16 residues. The CDR3: CASSQISGTDSYEQYF. The DNA of the CDR3 is TGCGCCAGCAGCCAGATCTCCGGGACGGACTCCTACGAGCAGTACTTC.

The CDR3 here is CASSGLAGGNRETQYF. Here the CDR3 DNA reads TGTGCCAGCAGCGGACTAGCGGGGGGAAACAGGGAGACCCAGTACTTC. The chain has TRBV12-3 or TRBV12-4 and TRBJ2-5; 14 positions match TRBD2. The V gene end was trimmed by 6 bases and the J gene end by 5 bases; junction bases not matched to a gene: 8. This CDR3 is built from 16 residues.

This clonotype was seen only a few times. J is TRBJ1-1 and V is TRBV19; 9 positions match TRBD1. CDR3 length equals 15 residues. Germline-derived CDR1 and CDR2 are LNHDA and SQIVND (reference sequence). V gave up 6 bases and J gave up 3 bases; unmatched junction bases: 8. The CDR3: CASRGQGGSDTEAFF. As DNA, the CDR3 is TGTGCCAGTAGGGGACAGGGTGGTTCTGACACTGAAGCTTTCTTT.

The V call is TRBV2, the J call TRBJ2-7; a possible D gene is TRBD1 (5 bases). V was cut by 0 bases and J by 4 bases, with 10 bases left in between. The CDR3 is 14 residues long. In germline, CDR1 is SNHLY, CDR2 FYNNEI. CDR3 in DNA: TGTGCCAGCAGTGAAGCCCCAGGGATATACGAGCAGTACTTC. This gives the protein CASSEAPGIYEQYF.

V usage is TRBV2 and J usage is TRBJ1-1; D is unresolved. V dropped 7 bases and J dropped 0 bases, with 15 bases sitting between them. The CDR3 loop spans 15 amino acids. Germline V CDR1 and CDR2: SNHLY, FYNNEI. CDR3 DNA: TGTGCCAGCACTCTCAGTTCCGGTCTGAACACTGAAGCTTTCTTT. Its translation: CASTLSSGLNTEAFF. Full variable domain (outside the CDR3, taken from reference TRBV2 and TRBJ1-1): EPEVTQTPSHQVTQMGQEVILRCVPISNHLYFYWYRQILGQKVEFLVSFYNNEISEKSEIFDDQFSVERPDGSNFTLKIRSTKLEDSAMYFCASTLSSGLNTEAFFGQGTRLTVV.

V usage is TRBV5-1 and J usage is TRBJ2-3; D gene ambiguous. CDR3 length: 16 amino acids. Trimming shortened V by 0 bases and J by 0 bases, and 11 bases separated the two germline ends. From germline, CDR1 is SGHRS and CDR2 YFSETQ. The CDR3, as DNA: TGCGCCAGCAGCTTGGCCGGCGACCCTAGCACAGATACGCAGTATTTT. It encodes CASSLAGDPSTDTQYF.

The chain uses TRBV20-1 and TRBJ2-1, with D perhaps matching TRBD2 (5 bases). The V gene lost 8 bases and the J gene lost 2 bases, with 16 bases spanning the gap. Germline values: CDR1 DFQATT, CDR2 SNEGSKA (reference sequence). This CDR3 spans 14 amino acids. CDR3 coding DNA: TGCAGTCCCTCCAGCGGAAGCCCCTACAATGAGCAGTTCTTC. Amino acids: CSPSSGSPYNEQFF.

The chain couples TRBV7-2 to TRBJ2-5; 7 bases are a match to TRBD2. The CDR3 is 14 residues long. The V gene's germline CDR1 is SGHTA and CDR2 FQGNSA. J lost 2 bases, V lost 4 bases, and 4 bases had no gene match. CDR3 protein: CASSWYGGQETQYF. CDR3 in DNA: TGTGCCAGCAGCTGGTACGGGGGGCAAGAGACCCAGTACTTC.

Only a few counts were recorded for this clonotype. V and J are TRBV29-1 and TRBJ1-1, with D tentatively TRBD1 (6 bases). Germline V gives CDR1 SQVTM, CDR2 ANQGSEA. The CDR3 runs to 16 residues. V was pared by 5 bases and J by 0 bases, with 19 bases between. In DNA, the CDR3 is TGCAGCGTTTTCAATTTCCCGGGACAAATGAACACTGAAGCTTTCTTT. Translation gives CSVFNFPGQMNTEAFF.

The chain joins TRBV14 to TRBJ2-5; D is unclear. Germline loops: CDR1 SGHDN, CDR2 FVKESK. The V end lost 1 base, the J end lost 2 bases, and 17 bases lay between the germline ends. CDR3 size: 17 residues. The CDR3 DNA reads as TGTGCCAGCAGCCAAGGACTCACCGAGTACACACAAGAGACCCAGTACTTC. Encoded protein: CASSQGLTEYTQETQYF.

This clonotype was counted only a few times. This rearrangement joins TRBV7-9 to TRBJ1-6; D call uncertain. The germline gives CDR1 SEHNR, CDR2 FQNEAQ (reference sequence). V lost 5 bases to trimming and J lost 7 bases, with 15 bases between them. The CDR3 is made up of 15 amino acids. The CDR3, as DNA: TGTGCCAGCAGCCTACCCCCAGGAAAGAATTCACCCCTCCACTTT. Its protein product is CASSLPPGKNSPLHF.

This clonotype occurred a few times. CDR3 nucleotide sequence: TGCGCCAGCAGCCAAGATCGGGTCCTAGGGATCTCTCGGGAGCAGTACTTC. The encoded protein is CASSQDRVLGISREQYF. This chain uses TRBV4-3 with TRBJ2-1; D is ambiguous. The J call may be wrong; the DNA end is better matched by TRBJ2-7. From germline, CDR1 is LGHNA and CDR2 YSLEER. The CDR3 covers 17 residues.

This clonotype has more than one count but fewer than ten. The rearrangement links TRBV12-3 or TRBV12-4 to TRBJ1-2; D call uncertain. The CDR3 consists of 15 residues. V was cut by 3 bases and J by 2 bases, with 13 bases left in between. CDR3 residues: CASSLGPAGNYGYTF. CDR3 DNA: TGTGCCAGCAGTTTGGGTCCCGCCGGAAACTATGGCTACACCTTC.

This clonotype was counted between two and nine times. This chain connects TRBV29-1 to TRBJ1-1, with 7 bases aligning to TRBD1. Germline V CDR1 and CDR2: SQVTM, ANQGSEA. The trim removed 3 bases at V and 1 base at J, leaving 5 bases unmatched. The CDR3 length is 14 residues. CDR3 DNA: TGCAGCGTTGATAACAGGGGAAAGAACACTGAAGCTTTCTTT. Protein: CSVDNRGKNTEAFF.

V and J are TRBV5-1 and TRBJ2-7; D gene uncertain. Germline lookup yields CDR1 SGHRS and CDR2 YFSETQ. CDR3 size: 16 residues. V was clipped by 0 bases and J by 0 bases, with 13 bases between them. CDR3: CASSLGPRYSSYEQYF. Here the CDR3 DNA reads TGCGCCAGCAGCTTGGGGCCGCGTTACAGCTCCTACGAGCAGTACTTC.

The chain joins TRBV3-1 to TRBJ1-4; D might be TRBD1 (5 bases). V lost 5 bases, J lost 12 bases, and 19 bases lay in between. The CDR3 is 14 amino acids. Germline V gene lookup returns CDR1 LGHDT and CDR2 YNNKEL (reference sequence). The CDR3 sequence: CASSSWDESQELFF. In DNA form, the CDR3 reads TGTGCCAGCAGCTCGTGGGACGAGTCGCAGGAACTGTTTTTT.

The table lists this clonotype with a few counts. The rearrangement links TRBV6-6 to TRBJ1-1; D is unresolved. The ends were cut back, 5 bases at V and 1 base at J, with 2 bases in the middle. CDR1 MNHNY and CDR2 SVGAGI come from the germline V gene (reference sequence). This CDR3 spans 11 amino acids. The CDR3 DNA is TGTGCCAGCAGTGAGAACACTGAAGCTTTCTTT. It codes for CASSENTEAFF.

This clonotype has just a few counts. The rearrangement uses TRBV29-1 and TRBJ1-2, with TRBD1 matching 9 bases. The CDR3 runs 12 residues. Germline CDR1 SQVTM, CDR2 ANQGSEA. The V segment lost 7 bases and the J segment 4 bases; nucleotides outside the gene matches: 4. For the CDR3, the DNA is TGCAGCGGCGGACAGGGGCGCTATGGCTACACCTTC. It encodes CSGGQGRYGYTF.

V gene TRBV4-3 combines with J gene TRBJ2-5; 10 nucleotides align to TRBD2. Germline lookup yields CDR1 LGHNA and CDR2 YSLEER. The CDR3 covers 18 residues. The J segment lost 1 base and the V segment lost 4 bases, leaving 12 bases of the junction unmatched. CDR3 loop: CASSLGLLAGMGQETQYF. CDR3 coding DNA: TGCGCCAGCAGCCTCGGTCTACTAGCGGGGATGGGCCAAGAGACCCAGTACTTC.

The chain recombines TRBV18 with TRBJ1-1; D might be TRBD1 (5 bases). Per germline, CDR1 KGHSH and CDR2 LQKENI. Trimming removed 8 bases at V and 10 bases at J, with 17 bases between. This CDR3 region has 12 residues. The CDR3 sequence is CASERGPGRAFF. The CDR3, as DNA: TGTGCCAGCGAAAGAGGGCCAGGGAGAGCTTTCTTT.